This TCR beta chain was documented in a study of cytomegalovirus exposure and HLA in healthy donors. Across the study: Among roughly 180 million T cells, an earlier analysis found about 110 million unique TCR beta sequences. General study results and limits: In an earlier analysis, productive rearrangement rates for most beta V segments clustered near 87% or 30%. CMV serostatus was the sole immune exposure information available.

PCR involved 60 Vbeta and 13 Jbeta primers. Sequencing was performed with immunoSEQ multiplex PCR; in TCRdb, only in-frame clones are kept and a portion is missing. This table has 120,000 or so clones, 75% to 90% appearing once. As for this clone: The antigen is unknown.

The sample comprised PBMCs. This sequence originates from a man younger than 40 in good health and CMV-seronegative.

CDR3: CASSTLRGSKNIQYF. Written as DNA, the CDR3 is TGTGCCAGCAGTACCCTCAGGGGCTCTAAAAACATTCAGTACTTC. The gene calls are TRBV2 and TRBJ2-4, with D possibly being TRBD1 (6 bases). Germline V gives CDR1 SNHLY, CDR2 FYNNEI. The V end was cut by 5 bases, the J end by 4 bases, with 15 bases between. The CDR3 covers 15 residues.